The 22 T cell receptor beta chains listed next were all sequenced from one sample in a study of blood T cell repertoires in COVID-19. TCRdb keeps only in-frame clones here, not all; method: immunoSEQ multiplex PCR. The sample has about 360,000 clones; about 90% are singletons. Sequenced sample: PBMCs or T cells enriched from blood (not recorded which). The receptors here all came from a man aged 35 to 55 in a cohort exposed to, infected with or recovered from COVID-19 (not recorded which).

Here the CDR3 reads CASSSRRSSGANVLTF. CDR3 bases: TGTGCCAGCAGCTCCCGACGGAGCTCTGGGGCCAACGTCCTGACTTTC. This chain links TRBV5-4 with TRBJ2-6, with D unclear. Germline CDR1 is SGHNT and CDR2 is YYREEE (reference sequence). The CDR3 is 16 residues long. V was shortened by 3 bases and J by 0 bases, with 10 bases between the two germline ends.

In this sample, this clone turned up once. The chain carries TRBV27 and TRBJ1-1; no reliable D call. The CDR3 spans 14 residues. V was trimmed by 2 bases and J by 6 bases, leaving 13 bases between them. Germline CDR1 reads MNHEY; CDR2 reads SMNVEV (reference sequence). The CDR3 loop is CASSLNKIWPEAFF. The CDR3 coding sequence is TGTGCCAGCAGTTTAAATAAGATCTGGCCTGAAGCTTTCTTT.

This chain connects TRBV30 to TRBJ1-2; D remains unclear. The CDR3 spans 11 residues. The V end was cut by 0 bases, the J end by 8 bases, with 7 bases between. Germline CDR1 reads GTSNPN; CDR2 reads SVGIG (reference sequence). The CDR3 DNA reads as TGTGCCTGGAGTGTAACAGTCGGCTACACCTTC. Translating it yields CAWSVTVGYTF.

This chain joins TRBV5-4 and TRBJ2-7, with 10 bases that match TRBD2. CDR1 SGHNT and CDR2 YYREEE come from the germline V gene (reference sequence). V gave up 5 bases and J gave up 0 bases; unmatched junction bases: 2. CDR3 length: 14 residues. CDR3 DNA sequence: TGTGCCAGCAGATCTAGCGGGAGCTCCTACGAGCAGTACTTC. Protein product: CASRSSGSSYEQYF.

This chain uses TRBV19 with TRBJ2-1, with TRBD1 as a possible D gene (7 bases). This CDR3 spans 18 amino acids. Germline V gene lookup returns CDR1 LNHDA and CDR2 SQIVND (reference sequence). The germline V and J ends were trimmed by 3 bases and 6 bases, with 24 bases remaining between them. CDR3 amino acids: CASSIIRRGRRGVNEQFF. DNA of the CDR3: TGTGCCAGTAGTATTATACGGAGGGGGCGGAGAGGGGTCAATGAGCAGTTCTTC. Full variable domain (missing parts from reference TRBV19 and TRBJ2-1): DGGITQSPKYLFRKEGQNVTLSCEQNLNHDAMYWYRQDPGQGLRLIYYSQIVNDFQKGDIAEGYSVSREKKESFPLTVTSAQKNPTAFYLCASSIIRRGRRGVNEQFFGPGTRLTVL.

The J gene is TRBJ1-2, the V gene TRBV5-4; no reliable D call. V lost 0 bases and J 7 bases, leaving 10 bases between the germline ends. From germline, CDR1 is SGHNT and CDR2 YYREEE (reference sequence). This CDR3 has 13 amino acids. The CDR3, as DNA: TGTGCCAGCAGCTTGGACCAGGTCCTTGGCTACACCTTC. Translation gives CASSLDQVLGYTF.

V gene TRBV14 combines with J gene TRBJ1-1; 9 bases align to TRBD1. Germline V gives CDR1 SGHDN, CDR2 FVKESK. This CDR3 has 14 residues. V gave up 4 bases and J gave up 5 bases; unmatched junction bases: 5. DNA for the CDR3: TGTGCCAGCAGCCCGGACAGGGGCATTACTGAAGCTTTCTTT. Protein: CASSPDRGITEAFF.

The J gene is TRBJ1-1, the V gene TRBV18; 7 positions match TRBD1. V lost 6 bases, J lost 2 bases, and 6 bases stayed unmatched. The germline V gene has CDR1 KGHSH and CDR2 LQKENI. The CDR3 loop spans 14 amino acids. This CDR3 reads CASSVTGTNTEAFF. The CDR3 DNA is TGTGCCAGCTCCGTGACAGGGACAAACACTGAAGCTTTCTTT.

This clone appeared once. The V gene is TRBV10-3, the J gene TRBJ2-2; TRBD1 matches 7 bases. CDR1 and CDR2 (germline): ENHRY, SYGVKD. J lost 1 base, V lost 7 bases, and 6 bases had no gene match. This CDR3 comprises 15 residues. The CDR3, as DNA: TGTGCCATCACCCCCGGGACAGTGAACACCGGGGAGCTGTTTTTT. Its translation is CAITPGTVNTGELFF.

The chain employs TRBV5-5 and TRBJ2-2; tentative D call: TRBD2 (5 bases). Germline V lookup: CDR1 SGHKS, CDR2 YYEKEE (reference sequence). The V end lost 4 bases, the J end lost 0 bases, and 13 bases lay between the germline ends. The CDR3 contains 16 residues. The CDR3 bases are TGTGCCAGCAGCCGACTACTAGACTCGAACACCGGGGAGCTGTTTTTT. Translated, it gives CASSRLLDSNTGELFF. The whole variable domain, remainder taken from reference TRBV5-5 and TRBJ2-2, is DAGVTQSPTHLIKTRGQQVTLRCSPISGHKSVSWYQQVLGQGPQFIFQYYEKEERGRGNFPDRFSARQFPNYSSELNVNALLLGDSALYLCASSRLLDSNTGELFFGEGSRLTVL.

This chain links TRBV7-9 with TRBJ1-4; perhaps TRBD1 as D (6 bases). The CDR3 length is 18 residues. Trimming stripped 1 base from V and 4 bases from J, with 19 bases between. CDR1 is SEHNR and CDR2 is FQNEAQ in the germline V gene (reference sequence). CDR3 region: CASSLVGPLQGFNEKLFF. The CDR3 nucleotides are TGTGCCAGCAGCTTAGTTGGACCCTTACAGGGTTTTAATGAAAAACTGTTTTTT.

The chain joins TRBV5-1 to TRBJ1-3; 9 positions agree with TRBD1. In germline, CDR1 is SGHRS, CDR2 YFSETQ. The CDR3 has 14 residues. J was trimmed by 5 bases and V by 8 bases; bases with no gene match: 8. The CDR3 region has the DNA TGCGCCAGTAGGGACGGGACAGGGAGAAACACCATATATTTT. Protein sequence: CASRDGTGRNTIYF.

The chain carries TRBV29-1 and TRBJ2-5, with 8 bases that match TRBD1. Germline CDR1 reads SQVTM; CDR2 reads ANQGSEA. This CDR3 spans 13 amino acids. V was pared by 6 bases and J by 2 bases, with 5 bases of the junction left unmatched. The CDR3 sequence is CSVATGVQETQYF. The CDR3 region has the DNA TGCAGCGTCGCGACAGGGGTTCAAGAGACCCAGTACTTC.

The chain links TRBV18 to TRBJ2-5; 13 bases agree with TRBD2. This CDR3 spans 15 amino acids. Germline V gene lookup returns CDR1 KGHSH and CDR2 LQKENI. V gave up 3 bases and J gave up 5 bases; unmatched junction bases: 3. The CDR3 nucleotides are TGTGCCAGCTCACCGGAACTAGCGGGAGGGGAGACCCAGTACTTC. It translates to CASSPELAGGETQYF. The full variable domain, with the rest looked up from reference TRBV18 and TRBJ2-5, is NAGVMQNPRHLVRRRGQEARLRCSPMKGHSHVYWYRQLPEEGLKFMVYLQKENIIDESGMPKERFSAEFPKEGPSILRIQQVVRGDSAAYFCASSPELAGGETQYFGPGTRLLVL.

V is TRBV2 and J is TRBJ1-5; D uncertain. This CDR3 is built from 12 residues. Germline V gene sequence: CDR1 SNHLY, CDR2 FYNNEI. Deletions cut 0 bases from V and 8 bases from J, with 5 bases between. CDR3 coding DNA: TGTGCCAGCAGTGAAGCGCGAAAGCCCCAGCATTTT. This translates into CASSEARKPQHF.

This clone was detected only a few times. This sequence joins TRBV12-5 and TRBJ1-6; 7 positions match TRBD1. With 1 base clipped from V and 9 bases from J, the junction kept 9 bases outside the gene matches. Germline CDR1 reads LGHNT; CDR2 reads FRNRAP. This CDR3 spans 16 amino acids. The CDR3 sequence: CASGLAAGGISSPLHF. In DNA, the CDR3 is TGTGCTAGTGGTTTGGCCGCAGGGGGGATCAGTTCACCCCTCCACTTT.

The chain links TRBV9 to TRBJ1-3; no clear D gene. Trimming pared 3 bases from V and 0 bases from J, leaving 7 bases between. The CDR3 sequence is 14 residues long. In germline, CDR1 is SGDLS, CDR2 YYNGEE. The CDR3 nucleotides are TGTGCCAGCAGCGCATTGTCCTCTGGAAACACCATATATTTT. Protein product: CASSALSSGNTIYF.

The CDR3 DNA sequence: TGTGCCAGCAGCCAAGGCAGGGGTGAAAAACTGTTTTTT. Protein: CASSQGRGEKLFF. The chain has TRBV3-1 (or the pseudogene TRBV3-2) and TRBJ1-4, with D possibly TRBD1 on 6 matching bases. V was shortened by 1 base and J by 7 bases, with 7 bases between the two germline ends. Per germline, CDR1 LGHDT and CDR2 YNNKEL (reference sequence). The CDR3 length is 13 residues.

This rearrangement joins TRBV24-1 to TRBJ2-2, with a possible D match to TRBD2 (5 bases). V lost 3 bases and J lost 5, with 24 bases in between. Germline V CDR1 and CDR2: KGHDR, SFDVKD. CDR3 length: 19 residues. CDR3 region: CATSDPGERILSNTGELFF. CDR3 DNA sequence: TGTGCCACCAGTGATCCCGGGGAGCGAATTTTATCAAATACCGGGGAGCTGTTTTTT.

The V gene is TRBV7-9, the J gene TRBJ2-2; possible D gene TRBD1, 5 bases. Germline lookup yields CDR1 SEHNR and CDR2 FQNEAQ (reference sequence). CDR3 length equals 14 residues. Between the trimmed V and J ends, which lost 2 bases and 4 bases, there was a span of 8 bases. The CDR3 is CASSLNQGTGELFF. CDR3 coding DNA: TGTGCCAGCAGCTTAAATCAGGGCACCGGGGAGCTGTTTTTT.

V gene TRBV4-1 combines with J gene TRBJ2-7; 8 nucleotides agree with TRBD2. The CDR3 is 15 amino acids. The V gene end was trimmed by 2 bases and the J gene end by 4 bases; junction bases not matched to a gene: 7. Germline CDR1 is MGHRA and CDR2 is YSYEKL. CDR3 in amino acids: CASSQSFSGMYEQYF. The CDR3 DNA sequence: TGCGCCAGCAGCCAATCGTTTAGCGGGATGTACGAGCAGTACTTC.

This clone showed up just once. The chain employs TRBV5-1 and TRBJ2-1; 9 bases are shared with TRBD2. The length of the CDR3 is 17 residues. Unmatched junction bases numbered 10, after V lost 0 bases and J lost 6 bases. The germline gives CDR1 SGHRS, CDR2 YFSETQ. As DNA, the CDR3 is TGCGCCAGCAGCTTGGCGGCCCTAGCGGGATATGGCAATGAGCAGTTCTTC. Amino acid sequence: CASSLAALAGYGNEQFF.